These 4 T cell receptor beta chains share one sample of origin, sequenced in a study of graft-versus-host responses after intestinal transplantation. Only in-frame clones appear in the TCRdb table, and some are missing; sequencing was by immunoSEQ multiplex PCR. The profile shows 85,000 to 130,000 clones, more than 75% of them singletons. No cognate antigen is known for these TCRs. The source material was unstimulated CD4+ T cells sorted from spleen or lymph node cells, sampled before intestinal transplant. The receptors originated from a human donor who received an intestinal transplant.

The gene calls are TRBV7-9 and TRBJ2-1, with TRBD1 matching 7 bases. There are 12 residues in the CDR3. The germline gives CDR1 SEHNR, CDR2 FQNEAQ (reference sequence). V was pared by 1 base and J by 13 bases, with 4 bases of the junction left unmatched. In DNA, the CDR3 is TGTGCCAGCAGCTTAGTCGGGACAGTACAGTTCTTC. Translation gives CASSLVGTVQFF.

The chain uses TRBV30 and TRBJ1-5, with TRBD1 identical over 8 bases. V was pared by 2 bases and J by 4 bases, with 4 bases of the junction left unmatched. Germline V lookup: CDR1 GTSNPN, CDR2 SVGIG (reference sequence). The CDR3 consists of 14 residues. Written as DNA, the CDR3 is TGTGCCTGGAGTCGGACAGGGATGAATCAGCCCCAGCATTTT. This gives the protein CAWSRTGMNQPQHF. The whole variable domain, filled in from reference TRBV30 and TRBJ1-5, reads SQTIHQWPATLVQPVGSPLSLECTVEGTSNPNLYWYRQAAGRGLQLLFYSVGIGQISSEVPQNLSASRPQDRQFILSSKKLLLSDSGFYLCAWSRTGMNQPQHFGDGTRLSIL.

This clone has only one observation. CDR3 amino acids: CASKVRGGYTF. The CDR3 bases are TGTGCCAGCAAAGTTAGGGGAGGCTACACCTTC. The J gene is TRBJ1-2, the V gene TRBV19, with D perhaps matching TRBD1 (5 bases). The CDR3 contains 11 residues. Germline CDR1 LNHDA, CDR2 SQIVND (reference sequence). Trimming pared 9 bases from V and 8 bases from J, leaving 13 bases between.

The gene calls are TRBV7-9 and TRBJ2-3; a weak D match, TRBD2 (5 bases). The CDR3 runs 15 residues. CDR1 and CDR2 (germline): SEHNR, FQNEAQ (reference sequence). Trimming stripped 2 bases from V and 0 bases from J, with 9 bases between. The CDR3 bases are TGTGCCAGCAGCTTATCCCTAGCTAGCACAGATACGCAGTATTTT. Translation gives CASSLSLASTDTQYF.